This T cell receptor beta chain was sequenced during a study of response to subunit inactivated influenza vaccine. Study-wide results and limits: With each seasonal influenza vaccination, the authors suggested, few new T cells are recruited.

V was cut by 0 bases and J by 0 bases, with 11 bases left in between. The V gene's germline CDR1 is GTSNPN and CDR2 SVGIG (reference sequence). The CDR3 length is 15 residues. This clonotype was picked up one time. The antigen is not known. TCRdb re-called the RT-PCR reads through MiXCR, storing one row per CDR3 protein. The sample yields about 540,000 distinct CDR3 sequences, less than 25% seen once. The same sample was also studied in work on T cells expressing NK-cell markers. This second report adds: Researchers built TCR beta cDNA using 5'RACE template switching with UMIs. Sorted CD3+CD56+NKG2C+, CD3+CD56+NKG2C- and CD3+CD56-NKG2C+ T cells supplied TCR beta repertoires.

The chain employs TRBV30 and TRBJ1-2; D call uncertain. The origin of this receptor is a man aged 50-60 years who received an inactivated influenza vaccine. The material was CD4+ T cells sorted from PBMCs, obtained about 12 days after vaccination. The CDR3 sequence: CAWSVGRRANYGYTF. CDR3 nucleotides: TGTGCCTGGAGTGTTGGCAGGCGAGCTAACTATGGCTACACCTTC.